The 27 T cell receptor beta chains below come from one sample, sequenced in a study of cytomegalovirus exposure and HLA in healthy donors. Use of 60 Vbeta and 13 Jbeta primers characterized the PCR. Sequencing used immunoSEQ multiplex PCR; TCRdb keeps in-frame clones, though not all of them. This repertoire shows 110,000 or so clones, roughly 71% found once; its top ten account for roughly 8.7%. Sequenced: PBMCs. The source is a man younger than 30 in good health and CMV-seropositive.

CDR3 nucleotide sequence: TGCGCCAGCAGCTCTTACCTAGGGACAGGAGGTTTGATGGTTACTGAAGCTTTCTTT. Its translation: CASSSYLGTGGLMVTEAFF. The gene calls are TRBV5-1 and TRBJ1-1; TRBD1 aligns across 8 bases. Germline assignment: CDR1 SGHRS and CDR2 YFSETQ. V lost 3 bases, J lost 5 bases, and 21 bases stayed unmatched. CDR3 length: 19 residues.

V gene TRBV5-1 combines with J gene TRBJ1-2, with D possibly matching TRBD1 (6 bases). This CDR3 comprises 17 residues. Per germline, CDR1 SGHRS and CDR2 YFSETQ. V was clipped by 4 bases and J by 4 bases, with 23 bases between them. The CDR3 loop is CASSLYTDRINSYGYTF. The CDR3 nucleotides are TGCGCCAGCAGCCTATACACGGACAGAATTAATAGCTATGGCTACACCTTC.

The chain uses TRBV15 and TRBJ2-7, with a tentative D call TRBD1 (5 bases). The CDR3 has 13 amino acids. Germline V gene lookup returns CDR1 LNHNV and CDR2 YYDKDF (reference sequence). The V gene lost 8 bases and the J gene lost 2 bases, with 13 bases spanning the gap. The CDR3 region is CATGHPGAYEQYF. The DNA of the CDR3 is TGTGCCACCGGACACCCTGGGGCCTACGAGCAGTACTTC.

About this clone: At one of its ends the junction is not consistent with the germline gene, which may arise from a read error. CDR3 DNA: TGTTCCAGCGAAGGGGGTATGAAGGTTCAGCAAGAGACCCAGTACTTC. It codes for CSSEGGMKVQQETQYF. The J gene is TRBJ2-5, the V gene TRBV7-9; TRBD1 is a possible D gene (6 bases). The germline V gene has CDR1 SEHNR and CDR2 FQNEAQ (reference sequence). The CDR3 has 16 amino acids.

This clone was found once. The chain has TRBV19 and TRBJ2-5; 7 nucleotides line up with TRBD2. Germline V gene lookup returns CDR1 LNHDA and CDR2 SQIVND (reference sequence). J lost 5 bases, V lost 3 bases, and 15 bases had no gene match. This CDR3 has 17 residues. Here the CDR3 reads CASSIVSEGAGVETQYF. CDR3 DNA: TGTGCCAGTAGTATCGTCTCGGAGGGCGCGGGGGTGGAGACCCAGTACTTC.

This chain's CDR3 is CAISVGTGGSRTDTQYF. DNA for the CDR3: TGTGCCATCAGTGTGGGGACAGGGGGCTCTCGCACAGATACGCAGTATTTT. The chain combines TRBV10-3 with TRBJ2-3; 12 nucleotides match TRBD1. Germline V CDR1 and CDR2: ENHRY, SYGVKD. This CDR3 spans 17 amino acids. Trimming at V came to 4 bases and at J to 1 base, leaving 6 bases not matched to a gene.

The gene calls are TRBV7-9 and TRBJ2-7, with 9 positions matching TRBD1. The V gene end was trimmed by 5 bases and the J gene end by 0 bases; junction bases not matched to a gene: 11. The germline V gene encodes CDR1 SEHNR and CDR2 FQNEAQ (reference sequence). The CDR3 spans 17 residues. As DNA, the CDR3 is TGTGCCAGCAGCCCAAAAGGGACAGGGAGGTCCTCCTACGAGCAGTACTTC. This encodes CASSPKGTGRSSYEQYF.

The chain employs TRBV28 and TRBJ1-4, with TRBD1 identical over 8 bases. J lost 1 base, V lost 7 bases, and 11 bases had no gene match. Germline CDR1 is MDHEN and CDR2 is SYDVKM. The CDR3 covers 17 residues. The CDR3 here is CASKSPTGGRTNEKLFF. The CDR3, as DNA: TGTGCCAGCAAATCCCCCACAGGGGGAAGAACTAATGAAAAACTGTTTTTT.

The rearrangement joins TRBV5-1 to TRBJ2-3; 9 positions agree with TRBD1. This CDR3 spans 15 amino acids. The trim removed 2 bases at V and 1 base at J, leaving 2 bases unmatched. Germline assignment: CDR1 SGHRS and CDR2 YFSETQ. The CDR3 nucleotides read TGCGCCAGCAGCTTCTGGACAGGGGGCACAGATACGCAGTATTTT. It encodes CASSFWTGGTDTQYF.

The chain recombines TRBV6-1 with TRBJ2-1; TRBD2 agrees at 11 bases. The CDR3 runs 16 residues. With 4 bases clipped from V and 3 bases from J, the junction kept 5 bases outside the gene matches. The germline V gene encodes CDR1 MNHNS and CDR2 SASEGT. The DNA of the CDR3 is TGTGCCAGCAGTGGGATTAGCGGGGGGGACTACAATGAGCAGTTCTTC. It is translated as CASSGISGGDYNEQFF.

This chain uses TRBV2 with TRBJ1-5; D not resolved. This CDR3 contains 13 residues. Germline V CDR1 and CDR2: SNHLY, FYNNEI. The germline V and J ends were trimmed by 10 bases and 6 bases, with 16 bases remaining between them. Here the CDR3 reads CATQRGSGQPQHF. CDR3 nucleotides: TGTGCCACTCAAAGAGGGTCTGGTCAGCCCCAGCATTTT. Supplemented by reference TRBV2 and TRBJ1-5, the full variable domain reads EPEVTQTPSHQVTQMGQEVILRCVPISNHLYFYWYRQILGQKVEFLVSFYNNEISEKSEIFDDQFSVERPDGSNFTLKIRSTKLEDSAMYFCATQRGSGQPQHFGDGTRLSIL.

This chain uses TRBV11-3 with TRBJ2-1, with D unclear. This CDR3 spans 14 amino acids. The V gene lost 11 bases and the J gene lost 7 bases, with 21 bases spanning the gap. Germline CDR1 is SGHNT and CDR2 is YENEEA. CDR3 region: CASARQAELNEQFF. CDR3 DNA sequence: TGTGCCTCCGCCAGGCAGGCCGAATTAAATGAGCAGTTCTTC.

The rearrangement uses TRBV9 and TRBJ2-3, with 13 bases fitting TRBD2. The junction had 18 bases not matched to a gene; V was cut back by 4 bases and J by 13 bases. The germline V gene has CDR1 SGDLS and CDR2 YYNGEE. The CDR3 is 17 amino acids. In DNA, the CDR3 is TGTGCCAGCAGCCCTATCCCCGGGACTAGCGGGACGATTAGGAAGTATTTT. Its protein is CASSPIPGTSGTIRKYF.

The table lists this clone with a few counts. V gene TRBV6-5 combines with J gene TRBJ1-1, with D possibly TRBD1 on 6 matching bases. The CDR3 is 13 residues long. The V and J ends lost 5 bases and 1 base respectively, with 8 bases between them. Germline V gene sequence: CDR1 MNHEY, CDR2 SVGAGI. CDR3 DNA sequence: TGTGCCAGCAGTCGACAGGAGAACACTGAAGCTTTCTTT. Protein: CASSRQENTEAFF.

The chain couples TRBV19 to TRBJ2-7; 7 nucleotides match TRBD2. The CDR3 loop spans 15 amino acids. Germline-derived CDR1 and CDR2 are LNHDA and SQIVND (reference sequence). Losses at the gene ends were 5 bases for V and 1 base for J; bases not matched to a gene: 8. The CDR3, as DNA: TGTGCCAGTAGTCCAGCGGGGAAGGGGTCCTACGAGCAGTACTTC. Amino acids: CASSPAGKGSYEQYF.

In its sample, this clone was seen once. The rearrangement uses TRBV4-2 and TRBJ2-4; no firm D call. V dropped 4 bases and J dropped 5 bases, with 9 bases sitting between them. This CDR3 contains 13 residues. CDR1 is LGHNA and CDR2 is YNFKEQ in the germline V gene. CDR3 sequence reads: CASSLLPENIQYF. In DNA, the CDR3 is TGTGCCAGCAGCCTCTTACCAGAAAACATTCAGTACTTC.

This clone was seen a handful of times. This chain connects TRBV27 to TRBJ1-5; 8 nucleotides match TRBD1. J lost 3 bases, V lost 4 bases, and 14 bases had no gene match. Germline CDR1 is MNHEY and CDR2 is SMNVEV (reference sequence). CDR3 length: 18 residues. CDR3 sequence (DNA): TGTGCCAGCAGTTCTAGACAGGGGAGGAACTTTTCCAATCAGCCCCAGCATTTT. Protein sequence: CASSSRQGRNFSNQPQHF.

The table lists this clone with a few counts. V is TRBV6-1 and J is TRBJ2-4; D remains ambiguous. Germline V gene sequence: CDR1 MNHNS, CDR2 SASEGT. The ends were cut back, 1 base at V and 10 bases at J, with 11 bases in the middle. The CDR3 spans 13 residues. The CDR3 nucleotides are TGTGCCAGCAGTGAAGTTTTAGAGGTGATTCAGTACTTC. Protein sequence: CASSEVLEVIQYF.

The chain carries TRBV6-4 and TRBJ2-3, with TRBD2 matching 13 bases. V was clipped by 4 bases and J by 4 bases; unmatched bases: 2. The CDR3 is made up of 15 amino acids. Looked up from germline, CDR1 is MRHNA and CDR2 is SNTAGT. This chain's CDR3 is CASSVLAGGSDTQYF. CDR3 bases: TGTGCCAGCAGTGTACTAGCGGGGGGGTCAGATACGCAGTATTTT.

The V call is TRBV2, the J call TRBJ1-3; D gene unclear. V was cut by 8 bases and J by 0 bases, with 8 bases left in between. Germline lookup yields CDR1 SNHLY and CDR2 FYNNEI. The CDR3 consists of 13 residues. CDR3 sequence reads: CASPGSSGNTIYF. DNA of the CDR3: TGTGCCAGCCCGGGGAGCTCTGGAAACACCATATATTTT.

Comments on this clone: An end of the junction does not agree with germline; a read error may underlie this. The sample contains more than one DNA sequence encoding this CDR3. The V gene is TRBV30, the J gene TRBJ1-6, with 12 bases fitting TRBD1. The germline CDR1 and CDR2 sequences are GTSNPN and SVGIG (reference sequence). The CDR3 has 16 residues. Written as DNA, the CDR3 is TGCGCCTGGAGTGGAGGGACAGGGGGCGGTAATTCACCCCTCCACTTT. Protein product: CAWSGGTGGGNSPLHF.

The genes are TRBV10-3 and TRBJ1-4; no firm D call. Germline values: CDR1 ENHRY, CDR2 SYGVKD. This CDR3 is 13 amino acids long. The V gene lost 5 bases and the J gene lost 5 bases, with 9 bases spanning the gap. DNA for the CDR3: TGTGCCATCAGTCGTAGCGGGAATGAAAAACTGTTTTTT. It yields the protein CAISRSGNEKLFF.

The chain links TRBV5-1 to TRBJ1-2; TRBD1 matches at 8 bases. In germline, CDR1 is SGHRS, CDR2 YFSETQ. The CDR3 extends over 14 amino acids. V shed 4 bases, J shed 4 bases, and the junction held 6 bases outside the gene matches. CDR3 nucleotide sequence: TGCGCCAGCAGCGACGGACAGGGTGGCTATGGCTACACCTTC. Its protein is CASSDGQGGYGYTF.

The CDR3: CASKLVPLQETQYF. For the CDR3, the DNA is TGTGCCAGCAAACTAGTCCCCCTCCAAGAGACCCAGTACTTC. The V call is TRBV6-5, the J call TRBJ2-5, with a weak D call TRBD2 (5 bases). Germline loops: CDR1 MNHEY, CDR2 SVGAGI. V was pared by 7 bases and J by 1 base, with 13 bases between. This CDR3 contains 14 residues.

The rearrangement uses TRBV18 and TRBJ1-2, with 7 bases fitting TRBD1. CDR3 length: 14 residues. The J segment lost 4 bases and the V segment lost 5 bases, leaving 7 bases of the junction unmatched. Germline lookup yields CDR1 KGHSH and CDR2 LQKENI. CDR3 sequence: CASSELGQSYGYTF. In DNA, the CDR3 is TGTGCCAGCTCAGAATTGGGACAGTCCTATGGCTACACCTTC.

The rearrangement links TRBV2 to TRBJ1-2, with 7 bases fitting TRBD1. The CDR3 runs 14 residues. V dropped 2 bases and J dropped 2; count of bases not matched to a gene: 2. Germline CDR1 and CDR2: SNHLY and FYNNEI. The CDR3 DNA sequence: TGTGCCAGCAGTGAATCCAGGGGGAACTATGGCTACACCTTC. Translated, it gives CASSESRGNYGYTF.

This clone was found a few times. J is TRBJ2-6 and V is TRBV27; D possibly corresponds to TRBD2 (6 bases). Per the germline V gene, CDR1 is MNHEY and CDR2 is SMNVEV (reference sequence). The CDR3 extends over 17 amino acids. Trimming removed 7 bases from V and 2 bases from J, with 18 bases in between. The CDR3 is CASKPVEGRTGANVLTF. Written as DNA, the CDR3 is TGTGCCAGCAAACCTGTGGAGGGAAGGACTGGGGCCAACGTCCTGACTTTC.